The clone carrying this T cell receptor beta chain was observed at least ten times. Antigen unknown. CD8 cells regarded as naive lacked CD45RO, were positively chosen for CCR7, and omitted terminally differentiated effector memory CD45RA+ cells. Only Caucasian adults living in Nashville, Tennessee served as donors. The data originate from a study of shared clonotypes between healthy human individuals. Study context: Aged between 18 and 49, the donors were a couple of women and three men.

Germline V gene data show CDR1 as MNHNY and CDR2 as SVGAGI (reference sequence). V shed 6 bases, J shed 4 bases, and the junction held 11 bases outside the gene matches. This CDR3 comprises 15 residues. The data were produced by immunoSEQ multiplex PCR, yet TCRdb's version contains in-frame clones alone and is incomplete. This table has about 2.1 million clones, just over 90% appearing once. Study-wide findings and caveats: Clonotypes that were shared across four donors made up approximately 5% of naive CD4 clonotypes.

J is TRBJ2-7 and V is TRBV6-6, with 8 bases lining up with TRBD2. This TCR was recovered from a man younger than 30 in good health. Some clones in this sample may be carry-over from other donors' samples. The sequencing sample was made of naive CD8+ T cells from PBMCs. In DNA form, the CDR3 reads TGTGCCAGCAGCGACCCTATCAGCGGGAGATACGAGCAGTACTTC. Encoded protein: CASSDPISGRYEQYF.